Each of the 24 T cell receptor beta chains below was sequenced from the same sample in a study of neurological immune-mediated disorders. TCRdb processed the 5' RACE reads anew with MiXCR; each CDR3 protein has one entry. The sample lists about 120,000 distinct CDR3 sequences; about 3.2% were seen once. The sequencing sample was made of PBMCs. These receptors originate from a woman between 25 and 40 years old with multiple sclerosis.

This clonotype has at least ten counts. The V gene is TRBV12-3 or TRBV12-4, the J gene TRBJ1-1; possible D gene TRBD1, 6 bases. The CDR3 spans 14 residues. The V end lost 6 bases, the J end lost 5 bases, and 16 bases lay between the germline ends. DNA of the CDR3: TGTGCCAGCAGCCCCGGGGGGGGCAGGACTGAAGCTTTCTTT. This translates into CASSPGGGRTEAFF.

In this sample, this clonotype turned up many times. V gene TRBV20-1 combines with J gene TRBJ2-1; D unclear. CDR1 is DFQATT, CDR2 SNEGSKA, per germline (reference sequence). This CDR3 spans 13 amino acids. The V and J ends lost 6 bases and 0 bases respectively, with 9 bases between them. Here the CDR3 DNA reads TGCAGTGCCCATGGGGACTCCTACAATGAGCAGTTCTTC. Translation: CSAHGDSYNEQFF.

This clonotype was seen at least ten times. The V gene is TRBV5-1, the J gene TRBJ1-2; D unresolved. Germline loops: CDR1 SGHRS, CDR2 YFSETQ. The CDR3 has 15 residues. Deletions cut 0 bases from V and 2 bases from J, with 11 bases between. CDR3 protein: CASSLEPTSNYGYTF. The CDR3 nucleotides are TGCGCCAGCAGCTTGGAACCGACATCGAACTATGGCTACACCTTC.

In this sample, this clonotype turned up many times. The rearrangement uses TRBV6-6 and TRBJ1-2; the D is unclear. This CDR3 comprises 15 residues. Germline V lookup: CDR1 MNHNY, CDR2 SVGAGI (reference sequence). Trimming stripped 6 bases from V and 4 bases from J, with 18 bases between. CDR3 loop: CASSPPRRTSYGYTF. CDR3 sequence (DNA): TGTGCCAGCAGCCCTCCCCGCCGGACTTCCTATGGCTACACCTTC.

This clonotype was detected many times. V is TRBV12-3 or TRBV12-4 and J is TRBJ1-5; D is undetermined. Trimming removed 5 bases at V and 4 bases at J, with 9 bases between. CDR3 length: 13 residues. This chain's CDR3 is CASSPQPNQPQHF. Here the CDR3 DNA reads TGTGCCAGCAGTCCACAGCCTAATCAGCCCCAGCATTTT.

In its sample, this clonotype was seen a few times. The chain employs TRBV12-5 and TRBJ2-6, with D uncertain. Germline CDR1 and CDR2: LGHNT and FRNRAP. CDR3 size: 14 residues. Trimming left V 6 bases short and J 1 base short, with 7 bases between. The CDR3 region is CASGPLSGANVLTF. CDR3 DNA sequence: TGTGCTAGTGGCCCACTATCTGGGGCCAACGTCCTGACTTTC.

This clonotype has ten or more counts. CDR3 residues: CASSLDGADNYGYTF. The CDR3 DNA reads TGTGCCAGCAGCTTAGATGGGGCAGACAACTATGGCTACACCTTC. The chain couples TRBV11-3 to TRBJ1-2; the D gene is possibly TRBD1 (5 bases). Germline CDR1 SGHNT, CDR2 YENEEA. V dropped 0 bases and J dropped 2 bases, with 10 bases sitting between them. This CDR3 contains 15 residues.

This clonotype has at least ten counts. V usage is TRBV27 and J usage is TRBJ2-3; a possible D gene is TRBD2 (6 bases). This CDR3 is built from 12 residues. Germline CDR1 MNHEY, CDR2 SMNVEV (reference sequence). Trimming took 1 base from V and 9 from J, leaving 8 bases between them. In DNA form, the CDR3 reads TGTGCCAGCAGTTTATATGGGGGGACGCAGTATTTT. This sequence encodes CASSLYGGTQYF.

This clonotype was observed at least ten times. The chain joins TRBV7-2 to TRBJ2-1, with TRBD1 matching over 8 bases. The germline CDR1 and CDR2 sequences are SGHTA and FQGNSA. V shed 3 bases and J 8 bases; nucleotides not matched to a gene: 15. This CDR3 comprises 17 residues. The CDR3 DNA sequence: TGTGCCAGCAGCTTCGGTCTAGGACAGGGAAGGGTAGATGAGCAGTTCTTC. This codes for CASSFGLGQGRVDEQFF.

This clonotype was seen at least ten times. The CDR3 DNA is TGCAGTGCCAATGGACTAGCGGGAAAAGAGACCCAGTACTTC. This encodes CSANGLAGKETQYF. The chain recombines TRBV20-1 with TRBJ2-5; 12 nucleotides agree with TRBD2. The germline V gene encodes CDR1 DFQATT and CDR2 SNEGSKA (reference sequence). The J segment lost 3 bases and the V segment lost 6 bases, leaving 5 bases of the junction unmatched. The CDR3 is 14 amino acids.

This clonotype was detected many times. The V gene is TRBV4-1, the J gene TRBJ2-3, with D uncertain. This CDR3 comprises 12 residues. Trimming stripped 2 bases from V and 4 bases from J, with 4 bases between. Germline lookup yields CDR1 MGHRA and CDR2 YSYEKL. In DNA, the CDR3 is TGCGCCAGCAGCCAAAATTCAGATACGCAGTATTTT. It translates to CASSQNSDTQYF.

This clonotype came up many times. V is TRBV20-1 and J is TRBJ2-5; D call uncertain. Germline V gene sequence: CDR1 DFQATT, CDR2 SNEGSKA (reference sequence). The CDR3 totals 12 residues. Trimming left V 6 bases short and J 2 bases short, with 10 bases between. The CDR3 protein is CSAARQQETQYF. For the CDR3, the DNA is TGCAGTGCCGCCAGGCAGCAAGAGACCCAGTACTTC.

This clonotype was found many times. The V call is TRBV5-6, the J call TRBJ2-1; D unresolved. The V and J ends lost 3 bases and 15 bases respectively, with 19 bases between them. The germline gives CDR1 SGHDT, CDR2 YYEEEE. The CDR3 length is 13 residues. The CDR3 spells CASSSQTLVNRFF. In nucleotides, the CDR3 is TGTGCCAGCAGCTCCCAGACCCTAGTCAATCGGTTCTTC. The entire variable domain, with the rest obtained from reference TRBV5-6 and TRBJ2-1, is as follows: DAGVTQSPTHLIKTRGQQVTLRCSPKSGHDTVSWYQQALGQGPQFIFQYYEEEERQRGNFPDRFSGHQFPNYSSELNVNALLLGDSALYLCASSSQTLVNRFFGPGTRLTVL.

This clonotype was seen ten or more times. V is TRBV29-1 and J is TRBJ2-1; the D is unclear. Per germline, CDR1 SQVTM and CDR2 ANQGSEA. Between the trimmed V and J ends, which lost 4 bases and 9 bases, there was a span of 10 bases. This CDR3 has 11 amino acids. In DNA, the CDR3 is TGCAGCGTTGGAGAAGGAGCTGAGCAGTTCTTC. Translated: CSVGEGAEQFF.

This clonotype was found many times. V and J are TRBV11-2 and TRBJ2-1; no reliable D call. The CDR3 spans 13 residues. Trimming took off 5 bases at V and 10 bases at J, with 15 bases between the two ends. The germline V gene has CDR1 SGHAT and CDR2 FQNNGV. For the CDR3, the DNA is TGTGCCAGCAGCCTTCCCGTCCCTGGGGAGCAGTTCTTC. Amino acids: CASSLPVPGEQFF.

This clonotype showed up many times. The CDR3 loop is CSARDPAGAAPEQYF. Here the CDR3 DNA reads TGCAGTGCTAGAGACCCAGCGGGGGCCGCCCCCGAGCAGTACTTC. J is TRBJ2-7 and V is TRBV20-1; TRBD2 matches 8 bases. The CDR3 is 15 residues long. Trimming took 0 bases from V and 6 from J; bases not matched to a gene: 10. Germline V gene data show CDR1 as DFQATT and CDR2 as SNEGSKA (reference sequence).

This clonotype was seen many times. V gene TRBV4-3 combines with J gene TRBJ1-6; D is possibly TRBD1 (5 bases). V lost 1 base, J lost 9 bases, and 16 bases lay in between. This CDR3 comprises 16 residues. Germline CDR1 reads LGHNA; CDR2 reads YSLEER. The CDR3 DNA sequence: TGCGCCAGCAGCCAAGTAACGGGCCTAAGGGGTTCACCCCTCCACTTT. It is translated as CASSQVTGLRGSPLHF.

At least ten counts were recorded for this clonotype. The chain recombines TRBV6-5 with TRBJ2-1, with 9 nucleotides matching TRBD2. The CDR3 length is 15 residues. V lost 6 bases, J lost 10 bases, and 13 bases stayed unmatched. Germline CDR1 is MNHEY and CDR2 is SVGAGI. As DNA, the CDR3 is TGTGCCAGCAGACGTAGCGGGAGTGCTCTTACCGAGCAGTTCTTC. This gives the protein CASRRSGSALTEQFF.

This clonotype came up many times. The gene calls are TRBV7-2 and TRBJ1-2; no definite D call. V lost 1 base and J lost 5, with 8 bases in between. Germline V CDR1 and CDR2: SGHTA, FQGNSA. CDR3 length equals 13 residues. DNA of the CDR3: TGTGCCAGCAGCTTAGTCGGGGAGTATGGCTACACCTTC. Protein: CASSLVGEYGYTF.

This clonotype was counted many times. This chain joins TRBV7-2 and TRBJ1-1; D is perhaps TRBD1 (5 bases). The germline V gene encodes CDR1 SGHTA and CDR2 FQGNSA. V dropped 5 bases and J dropped 10 bases, with 23 bases sitting between them. The CDR3 extends over 15 amino acids. CDR3 sequence: CASSKIGVDWGRAFF. The CDR3 DNA reads as TGTGCCAGCAGCAAAATCGGAGTCGATTGGGGCAGAGCTTTCTTT. The complete variable domain, with remaining parts taken from reference TRBV7-2 and TRBJ1-1, reads GAGVSQSPSNKVTEKGKDVELRCDPISGHTALYWYRQSLGQGLEFLIYFQGNSAPDKSGLPSDRFSAERTGGSVSTLTIQRTQQEDSAVYLCASSKIGVDWGRAFFGQGTRLTVV.

The V call is TRBV24-1, the J call TRBJ2-3; D is unclear. Trimming shortened V by 9 bases and J by 2 bases, and 8 bases separated the two germline ends. The CDR3 has 12 amino acids. Germline loops: CDR1 KGHDR, CDR2 SFDVKD. The CDR3 DNA reads TGTGCCACCGCGTCGGACACAGATACGCAGTATTTT. Protein product: CATASDTDTQYF.

This clonotype was recorded at least ten times. V is TRBV6-5 and J is TRBJ1-1; D ambiguous. Germline CDR1 MNHEY, CDR2 SVGAGI. This CDR3 spans 11 amino acids. Trimming cost V 2 bases and J 5 bases, with 3 bases left between them. The DNA of the CDR3 is TGTGCCAGCAGTTACCTGACTGAAGCTTTCTTT. The encoded protein is CASSYLTEAFF.

The sample holds many counts of this clonotype. The rearrangement uses TRBV20-1 and TRBJ2-3, with D perhaps given as TRBD1 or TRBD2 (5 bases each). Per the germline V gene, CDR1 is DFQATT and CDR2 is SNEGSKA (reference sequence). The CDR3 consists of 12 residues. Trimming left V 6 bases short and J 4 bases short, with 11 bases between. The CDR3 DNA is TGCAGTGCCGTACTGGGGGCAGATACGCAGTATTTT. Translating it yields CSAVLGADTQYF.

This clonotype was recorded at least ten times. The chain links TRBV5-6 to TRBJ2-1; TRBD2 agrees at 8 bases. J lost 7 bases, V lost 4 bases, and 13 bases had no gene match. Germline V CDR1 and CDR2: SGHDT, YYEEEE. The CDR3 runs to 16 residues. CDR3 sequence reads: CASSIGGSGIWNEQFF. In DNA form, the CDR3 reads TGTGCCAGCAGCATCGGGGGTAGCGGGATCTGGAATGAGCAGTTCTTC.